The TCR beta chain described here comes from a study of chronic HIV infection and antiretroviral therapy (dated by TCRdb to between 2014 and 2017). For this clonotype: It has no known antigen specificity. Qualities for individual bases were not recorded, and no much larger clone is one base off.

At the junction V is shortened by 5 bases and J by 3 bases, with 10 bases in between. The CDR3, from cysteine to phenylalanine, totals 13 residues. The entry retains the CDR3 DNA only, 39 bases that are in frame from base 1. The germline V gene specifies MNHNS as CDR1 and SASEGT as CDR2. Receptors were amplified or captured by 5' RACE. Sequencing was carried out with an Illumina MiSeq. Through fastp at Q25 and MiXCR, TCRdb rebuilt clones from the public reads, retaining in-frame beta chains. One record per CDR3 amino acid sequence lists the most common genes and DNA. The sample records 45,000 to 60,000 distinct CDR3 sequences, under 20% of which are singletons. More than 2.5% of the sample is held by the ten biggest clonotypes.

The chain was built from TRBV6-1 and TRBJ1-1, with no reliable assignment of the D segment. Material for sequencing was peripheral blood. The receptor's source is an adult who had HIV and had not received antiretroviral therapy, or was an uninfected healthy control (not recorded which). The bases read TGTGCCAGCAGTTACCGGAGGGACACTGAAGCTTTCTTT. The translation is CASSYRRDTEAFF.